The TCR beta chain under discussion was sequenced for a study of T cells after yellow fever vaccination. The CDR3 spans 16 residues. The V and J ends lost 6 bases and 7 bases, in that order; junction bases with no gene match: 17. This clonotype was observed a few times. MiXCR, applied by TCRdb to the 5' RACE reads, yields one record per CDR3 protein. Of 300,000 or so distinct CDR3 sequences listed, 8% to 9.5% are singletons. The material sequenced was PBMCs, taken more than 40 days after the first yellow fever vaccination. The chain joins TRBV12-3 or TRBV12-4 to TRBJ1-2; TRBD1 matches at 7 bases. The sequence derives from a man between 18 and 35 years old who received the YFV17D yellow fever vaccine. The CDR3 bases are TGTGCCAGCAGCCTGGGTGCGCAACAGGGGCGAGGTGGCTACACCTTC. Its translation is CASSLGAQQGRGGYTF.